The 31 T cell receptor beta chains below were found in one sample sequenced in a study of blood T cell repertoires in COVID-19. Assay: immunoSEQ multiplex PCR; the TCRdb copy retains only in-frame clones and omits some. Of 40,000 to 55,000 clones listed, approximately 80% are singletons. Sequencing was performed on peripheral blood. These receptors were taken from a man aged 65 to 79 with acute or convalescent COVID-19.

This clone was found once. V gene TRBV4-1 combines with J gene TRBJ1-2; the match to TRBD1 covers 9 bases. Trimming cost V 4 bases and J 8 bases; bases outside gene matches: 14. Germline lookup yields CDR1 MGHRA and CDR2 YSYEKL. This CDR3 is built from 16 residues. This CDR3 is CASSLPGQGRSYGYTF. DNA for the CDR3: TGCGCCAGCAGCCTACCGGGACAGGGCCGATCTTACGGCTACACCTTC.

This clone was counted once. The V gene is TRBV6-5, the J gene TRBJ1-1, with TRBD1 identical over 11 bases. CDR1 is MNHEY, CDR2 SVGAGI, per germline. This CDR3 spans 14 amino acids. With 7 bases clipped from V and 5 bases from J, the junction kept 6 bases outside the gene matches. In DNA, the CDR3 is TGTGCCAGCATCCGGGGGACAGGGGGAACTGAAGCTTTCTTT. This translates into CASIRGTGGTEAFF.

This clone was seen just once. The chain employs TRBV18 and TRBJ1-3; 12 nucleotides agree with TRBD1. CDR1 and CDR2 from the germline V gene are KGHSH and LQKENI. The CDR3 extends over 16 amino acids. The J segment lost 5 bases and the V segment lost 3 bases, leaving 5 bases of the junction unmatched. DNA of the CDR3: TGTGCCAGCTCACCCGGGACAGGGGGCTTTAGAAACACCATATATTTT. It encodes CASSPGTGGFRNTIYF.

J is TRBJ1-5 and V is TRBV7-2; 7 bases match TRBD1. V gave up 1 base and J gave up 3 bases; unmatched junction bases: 3. Germline CDR1 SGHTA, CDR2 FQGNSA. There are 15 residues in the CDR3. The CDR3, as DNA: TGTGCCAGCAGCTTAGGAGGGGGCGACAATCAGCCCCAGCATTTT. Translating it yields CASSLGGGDNQPQHF.

The genes are TRBV6-2 or TRBV6-3 and TRBJ1-4, with TRBD1 as a possible D gene (6 bases). This CDR3 region has 12 residues. Germline V lookup: CDR1 MNHEY, CDR2 SVGEGT. V was trimmed by 4 bases and J by 8 bases, leaving 8 bases between them. CDR3 sequence (DNA): TGTGCCAGCAGTTCAGGGGAAGAAAAACTGTTTTTT. Translation gives CASSSGEEKLFF.

The chain couples TRBV19 to TRBJ1-1; D not resolved. The CDR3 is made up of 14 amino acids. The germline gives CDR1 LNHDA, CDR2 SQIVND (reference sequence). Trimming removed 3 bases at V and 5 bases at J, with 13 bases between. In nucleotides, the CDR3 is TGTGCCAGTAGTATTCAGGCAGGATCGACTGAAGCTTTCTTT. Protein: CASSIQAGSTEAFF.

The V and J genes are TRBV5-4 and TRBJ1-2, with D possibly matching TRBD1 (6 bases). The CDR3 length is 13 residues. Germline V gene sequence: CDR1 SGHNT, CDR2 YYREEE (reference sequence). The germline V and J ends were trimmed by 5 bases and 5 bases, with 13 bases remaining between them. Written as DNA, the CDR3 is TGTGCCAGCAGTAGTACAGGGCCTTATGGCTACACCTTC. Its translation: CASSSTGPYGYTF.

The CDR3 bases are TGTGCCAGCACAGGATCTAGCAATCAGCCCCAGCATTTT. This sequence encodes CASTGSSNQPQHF. This chain connects TRBV28 to TRBJ1-5; no clear D. The CDR3 sequence is 13 residues long. The V and J ends lost 7 bases and 0 bases respectively, with 7 bases between them. Germline loops: CDR1 MDHEN, CDR2 SYDVKM. Supplemented by reference TRBV28 and TRBJ1-5, the full variable domain reads DVKVTQSSRYLVKRTGEKVFLECVQDMDHENMFWYRQDPGLGLRLIYFSYDVKMKEKGDIPEGYSVSREKKERFSLILESASTNQTSMYLCASTGSSNQPQHFGDGTRLSIL.

The chain recombines TRBV18 with TRBJ2-2; maybe TRBD1 (6 bases). Germline CDR1 reads KGHSH; CDR2 reads LQKENI. Deletions cut 5 bases from V and 0 bases from J, with 10 bases between. CDR3 length: 15 amino acids. CDR3 nucleotides: TGTGCCAGCTCAGTACAGGGAGCGAACACCGGGGAGCTGTTTTTT. As protein: CASSVQGANTGELFF.

This rearrangement joins TRBV19 to TRBJ1-5; no reliable D call. V dropped 7 bases and J dropped 4 bases, with 17 bases sitting between them. Germline values: CDR1 LNHDA, CDR2 SQIVND (reference sequence). The length of the CDR3 is 15 residues. DNA of the CDR3: TGTGCCAGTACCCGAGGGTGGGGAGCGAATCAGCCCCAGCATTTT. Translating gives CASTRGWGANQPQHF. The entire variable domain, with the rest obtained from reference TRBV19 and TRBJ1-5, is as follows: DGGITQSPKYLFRKEGQNVTLSCEQNLNHDAMYWYRQDPGQGLRLIYYSQIVNDFQKGDIAEGYSVSREKKESFPLTVTSAQKNPTAFYLCASTRGWGANQPQHFGDGTRLSIL.

The rearrangement links TRBV3-1 (or the pseudogene TRBV3-2) to TRBJ2-3, with 10 bases lining up with TRBD2. The germline V gene has CDR1 LGHDT and CDR2 YNNKEL (reference sequence). The CDR3 is 17 amino acids. Trimming cost V 3 bases and J 1 base; bases outside gene matches: 7. CDR3 sequence: CASSHRAGGLGTDTQYF. CDR3 coding DNA: TGTGCCAGCAGCCACAGAGCGGGGGGGCTCGGCACAGATACGCAGTATTTT.

The V call is TRBV6-5, the J call TRBJ1-6, with TRBD1 as a possible D gene (6 bases). The CDR3 sequence is 13 residues long. V lost 8 bases to trimming and J lost 6 bases, with 11 bases between them. In germline, CDR1 is MNHEY, CDR2 SVGAGI. The CDR3 sequence is CASFGGANSPLHF. The CDR3 nucleotides are TGTGCCAGCTTTGGGGGGGCTAATTCACCCCTCCACTTT.

The V and J genes are TRBV4-3 and TRBJ2-7; TRBD2 matches 12 bases. Germline assignment: CDR1 LGHNA and CDR2 YSLEER. With 4 bases clipped from V and 3 bases from J, the junction kept 7 bases outside the gene matches. The length of the CDR3 is 16 residues. This CDR3 reads CASSPGLTSGGYEQYF. The CDR3 DNA reads TGCGCCAGCAGCCCCGGACTGACTAGCGGGGGCTACGAGCAGTACTTC.

CDR3: CASSPPIGARSEKLFF. The CDR3 DNA is TGTGCCAGCTCACCACCGATAGGGGCGAGGAGTGAAAAACTGTTTTTT. The genes are TRBV18 and TRBJ1-4, with D possibly being TRBD1 (5 bases). V lost 0 bases to trimming and J lost 7 bases, with 15 bases between them. The CDR3 contains 16 residues. Germline CDR1 is KGHSH and CDR2 is LQKENI.

V is TRBV4-3 and J is TRBJ2-3; the match to TRBD2 covers 8 bases. The CDR3 totals 16 residues. CDR1 and CDR2 from the germline V gene are LGHNA and YSLEER. Losses at the gene ends were 1 base for V and 3 bases for J; bases not matched to a gene: 6. Written as DNA, the CDR3 is TGCGCCAGCAGCCAAGGCCACGGGGGGGCGACAGATACGCAGTATTTT. Translated: CASSQGHGGATDTQYF.

V and J are TRBV9 and TRBJ2-7; perhaps TRBD1 as D (5 bases). The V and J ends lost 4 bases and 5 bases respectively, with 16 bases between them. The CDR3 runs to 14 residues. Germline values: CDR1 SGDLS, CDR2 YYNGEE. CDR3 sequence reads: CASSPRLGANEQYF. For the CDR3, the DNA is TGTGCCAGCAGCCCCCGCTTAGGGGCTAACGAGCAGTACTTC.

This clone was detected a few times. V gene TRBV24-1 combines with J gene TRBJ2-3, with TRBD2 identical over 7 bases. Unmatched junction bases numbered 12, after V lost 3 bases and J lost 7 bases. This CDR3 is built from 16 residues. Germline V gives CDR1 KGHDR, CDR2 SFDVKD. The CDR3 DNA follows: TGTGCCACCAGTGATAGCCAGCGGGGCGATCAAAATACGCAGTATTTT. Amino acid sequence: CATSDSQRGDQNTQYF.

To note about this clone: A junction boundary mismatches the germline segment, possibly from a read error. The gene calls are TRBV7-7 and TRBJ2-2, with 8 bases lining up with TRBD1. The CDR3 totals 16 residues. The germline V gene encodes CDR1 SSHAT and CDR2 FNYEAQ (reference sequence). In nucleotides, the CDR3 is TGTGCTAGCAGCCAGGACAGGGTCGAAAACACCGGGGAGCTGTTTTTT. This gives the protein CASSQDRVENTGELFF.

The chain couples TRBV18 to TRBJ1-1; D is unresolved. There are 15 residues in the CDR3. V was clipped by 2 bases and J by 2 bases, with 12 bases between them. CDR1 is KGHSH and CDR2 is LQKENI in the germline V gene. Here the CDR3 DNA reads TGTGCCAGCTCACCAAACGGCGGAACCAACACTGAAGCTTTCTTT. This gives the protein CASSPNGGTNTEAFF.

This rearrangement joins TRBV10-2 to TRBJ2-2; D is unclear. Trimming pared 0 bases from V and 5 bases from J, leaving 7 bases between. The CDR3 extends over 14 amino acids. Germline lookup yields CDR1 WSHSY and CDR2 SAAADI. The CDR3 loop reads CASSESGRTGELFF. The CDR3 bases are TGCGCCAGCAGTGAGTCGGGCCGGACCGGGGAGCTGTTTTTT.

V is TRBV18 and J is TRBJ2-1; 8 positions agree with TRBD2. The germline V gene has CDR1 KGHSH and CDR2 LQKENI. CDR3 size: 15 residues. Trimming at V came to 2 bases and at J to 3 bases, leaving 3 bases not matched to a gene. DNA for the CDR3: TGTGCCAGCTCACCATCCGGGACTAGCTACAATGAGCAGTTCTTC. Its protein is CASSPSGTSYNEQFF.

This sequence joins TRBV5-8 and TRBJ1-5; maybe TRBD1 (5 bases). Trimming left V 4 bases short and J 0 bases short, with 11 bases between. This CDR3 spans 15 amino acids. From germline, CDR1 is SGHTS and CDR2 YDEGEE. CDR3 nucleotides: TGTGCCAGCAGCCACAGGAGAATTAGCAATCAGCCCCAGCATTTT. As protein: CASSHRRISNQPQHF.

The rearrangement joins TRBV12-3 or TRBV12-4 to TRBJ1-2, with unresolved D. The CDR3 contains 13 residues. V was pared by 5 bases and J by 7 bases, with 14 bases between. For the CDR3, the DNA is TGTGCCAGCAGTCAGACTCCCGCGGGTGGCTACACCTTC. Its protein is CASSQTPAGGYTF.

The chain joins TRBV5-1 to TRBJ1-4; D is uncertain. CDR1 SGHRS and CDR2 YFSETQ come from the germline V gene. V lost 0 bases, J lost 5 bases, and 14 bases lay in between. The length of the CDR3 is 16 residues. CDR3 coding DNA: TGCGCCAGCAGCTTGGGCCTTTTTGGCAGAAATGAAAAACTGTTTTTT. This gives the protein CASSLGLFGRNEKLFF.

This clone was seen a single time. This sequence joins TRBV19 and TRBJ1-1, with D uncertain. This CDR3 comprises 15 residues. V was shortened by 4 bases and J by 1 base, with 13 bases between the two germline ends. The V gene's germline CDR1 is LNHDA and CDR2 SQIVND (reference sequence). The CDR3 here is CASSREGTANTEAFF. CDR3 nucleotides: TGTGCCAGTAGTAGAGAGGGCACAGCGAACACTGAAGCTTTCTTT.

The chain is built from TRBV19 and TRBJ1-2, with D possibly TRBD1 on 5 matching bases. V was shortened by 5 bases and J by 4 bases, with 14 bases between the two germline ends. Germline lookup yields CDR1 LNHDA and CDR2 SQIVND (reference sequence). The CDR3 runs 14 residues. The CDR3 DNA is TGTGCCAGTAGTCAGGACACCCTCCGCTATGGCTACACCTTC. This codes for CASSQDTLRYGYTF.

A few counts support this clone. V usage is TRBV5-1 and J usage is TRBJ1-5; D gene ambiguous. The V and J ends lost 1 base and 9 bases respectively, with 14 bases between them. Germline V lookup: CDR1 SGHRS, CDR2 YFSETQ. This CDR3 is 14 amino acids long. CDR3 residues: CASSLSGSQWPQHF. The CDR3 nucleotides are TGCGCCAGCAGCTTGTCGGGGTCCCAATGGCCCCAGCATTTT.

This clone was counted only a few times. The chain employs TRBV11-2 and TRBJ2-6; D is perhaps TRBD2 (5 bases). The germline V gene has CDR1 SGHAT and CDR2 FQNNGV. The CDR3 loop spans 17 amino acids. Deletions cut 1 base from V and 0 bases from J, with 10 bases between. The CDR3 loop is CASSLGGSRSGANVLTF. CDR3 nucleotide sequence: TGTGCCAGCAGCTTAGGAGGGAGTCGCTCTGGGGCCAACGTCCTGACTTTC.

The chain joins TRBV9 to TRBJ2-3; TRBD1 matches 8 bases. The CDR3 loop spans 15 amino acids. Losses at the gene ends were 4 bases for V and 3 bases for J; bases not matched to a gene: 7. CDR1 SGDLS and CDR2 YYNGEE come from the germline V gene. CDR3 loop: CASSRGDRTTDTQYF. CDR3 coding DNA: TGTGCCAGCAGCCGTGGGGACAGGACAACAGATACGCAGTATTTT.

This clone was detected once. The rearrangement uses TRBV7-2 and TRBJ2-5; TRBD2 might be the D (6 bases). The CDR3 length is 15 residues. Germline loops: CDR1 SGHTA, CDR2 FQGNSA. V lost 0 bases, J lost 2 bases, and 10 bases lay in between. This CDR3 is CASSLALGTQETQYF. The CDR3 nucleotides read TGTGCCAGCAGCTTAGCGTTAGGGACTCAAGAGACCCAGTACTTC.

The genes are TRBV18 and TRBJ1-2, with a possible D match to TRBD1 (5 bases). Per germline, CDR1 KGHSH and CDR2 LQKENI. This CDR3 spans 16 amino acids. The germline V and J ends were trimmed by 2 bases and 0 bases, with 13 bases remaining between them. This CDR3 reads CASSPNVGGTNYGYTF. The CDR3 bases are TGTGCCAGCTCACCAAATGTTGGGGGGACTAACTATGGCTACACCTTC.